This TCR beta chain derives from a study of low-dose radiotherapy and immunotherapy resistance in tumors. In the study overall: Starting cycle 1 day 1, oral aspirin 300 mg was given daily for four cycles.

As to time point: after trial treatment. As to treatment: LDRT plus nivolumab, ipilimumab, low-dose cyclophosphamide and aspirin (RACIN trial). At least ten counts were recorded for this clonotype. CDR3 length: 12 residues. CDR1 is SNHLY and CDR2 is FYNNEI in the germline V gene. Priming of first-strand cDNA relied on TRAV- and TRBV-specific primers (covering alpha and beta chains). The PCR that amplified TCRs ran for 20 cycles, relying on a constant-region primer and a V-primer adapter. TCRdb ran MiXCR on the reads and lists one entry per CDR3 protein. Among 95,000 to 100,000 distinct CDR3 sequences, around 21% were seen once, and the ten largest hold approximately 4%.

This TCR derives from a male donor with prostate cancer. The sample in question was PBMCs, obtained after low-dose radiotherapy plus immunotherapy. The rearrangement uses TRBV2 and TRBJ1-1, with D perhaps matching TRBD1 (6 bases). CDR3 sequence (DNA): TGTGCTTCCCTAGGGGGGAACACTGAAGCTTTCTTT. It specifies CASLGGNTEAFF.